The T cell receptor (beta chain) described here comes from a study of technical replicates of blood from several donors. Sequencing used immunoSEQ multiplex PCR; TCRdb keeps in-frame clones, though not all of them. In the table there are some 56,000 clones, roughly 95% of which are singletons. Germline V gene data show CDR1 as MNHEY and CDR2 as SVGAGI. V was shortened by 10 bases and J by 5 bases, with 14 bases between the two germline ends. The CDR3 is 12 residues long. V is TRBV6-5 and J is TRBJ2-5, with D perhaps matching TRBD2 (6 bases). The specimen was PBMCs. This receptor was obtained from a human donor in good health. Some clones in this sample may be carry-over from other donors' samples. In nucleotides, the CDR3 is TGTGCCACTAAGACTAGTGTCGAGACCCAGTACTTC. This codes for CATKTSVETQYF.